What follows are 13 T cell receptor beta chains derived from one specimen sequenced in a study of shared clonotypes between healthy human individuals (TCRdb year 2020). The method was the immunoSEQ multiplex PCR assay. The table was pulled from immuneACCESS by TCRdb, which kept in-frame rearrangements only. Such tables lose some clones; where checked, under half of the loss comes from unresolved V genes, and the rest has no known cause. A total of under 700,000 clones appear in this sample, about 95% of them only once. 0.11% of the sample is taken by the ten largest. CD8 naive samples were CD45RO-negative cells positively selected for CCR7, giving a CD45RA+CCR7+ population that excluded TemRA cells. The sample consisted of naive CD8+ T cells sorted from blood. The cell subset or site label here, explained by the study, means: CD45RA+CCR7+. The receptor set was obtained from a woman aged 25 to 39 in good health.

With regard to this clone: Different DNA sequences within this sample yield the same CDR3. This chain connects TRBV27 to TRBJ1-5; no clear D gene. V was clipped by 5 bases and J by 6 bases, with 8 bases between them. Per germline, CDR1 MNHEY and CDR2 SMNVEV (reference sequence). CDR3 length: 12 amino acids. Written as DNA, the CDR3 is TGTGCCAGCAGTGAGGGAGGTCAGCCCCAGCATTTT. Its translation is CASSEGGQPQHF.

The gene calls are TRBV11-2 and TRBJ2-7; 11 bases are shared with TRBD2. The CDR3 totals 16 residues. With 5 bases clipped from V and 4 bases from J, the junction kept 10 bases outside the gene matches. Germline assignment: CDR1 SGHAT and CDR2 FQNNGV. The CDR3 sequence is CASSPRTSGRDYEQYF. CDR3 nucleotide sequence: TGTGCCAGCAGCCCCCGGACTAGCGGGCGAGATTACGAGCAGTACTTC.

V gene TRBV14 combines with J gene TRBJ1-1; 7 bases line up with TRBD1. The length of the CDR3 is 13 residues. V trimming: 4 bases; J trimming: 4 bases; junction bases outside the gene matches: 3. CDR1 is SGHDN and CDR2 is FVKESK in the germline V gene. CDR3 sequence: CASSLPGGTEAFF. In DNA, the CDR3 is TGTGCCAGCAGCCTTCCAGGGGGCACTGAAGCTTTCTTT.

DNA of the CDR3: TGTGCCACTAAAGATGGGGCGGGAGTTGTCTACGAGCAGTACTTC. It translates to CATKDGAGVVYEQYF. The chain joins TRBV2 to TRBJ2-7; 7 nucleotides line up with TRBD2. The CDR3 consists of 15 residues. Unmatched junction bases numbered 15, after V lost 10 bases and J lost 3 bases. Germline assignment: CDR1 SNHLY and CDR2 FYNNEI.

The CDR3 loop is CASSEFRQRSTDTQYF. CDR3 sequence (DNA): TGTGCCAGCAGTGAATTTAGGCAGAGAAGCACAGATACGCAGTATTTT. The chain carries TRBV6-1 and TRBJ2-3; D is uncertain. This CDR3 region has 16 residues. V was pared by 2 bases and J by 0 bases, with 12 bases between. Per germline, CDR1 MNHNS and CDR2 SASEGT.

The chain recombines TRBV4-1 with TRBJ1-2; D is perhaps TRBD1 (6 bases). The CDR3 is 15 residues long. Looked up from germline, CDR1 is MGHRA and CDR2 is YSYEKL. V was trimmed by 0 bases and J by 4 bases, leaving 12 bases between them. The CDR3 loop is CASSQDIQGFYGYTF. The CDR3 DNA reads as TGCGCCAGCAGCCAAGATATACAGGGTTTCTATGGCTACACCTTC.

V gene TRBV11-2 combines with J gene TRBJ2-2; weak D call: TRBD1 (6 bases). Deletions cut 1 base from V and 2 bases from J, with 8 bases between. The CDR3 loop spans 15 amino acids. The germline gives CDR1 SGHAT, CDR2 FQNNGV. The CDR3 DNA is TGTGCCAGCAGCTTAGTGGGGACAAACACCGGGGAGCTGTTTTTT. Protein sequence: CASSLVGTNTGELFF.

This sequence joins TRBV5-1 and TRBJ2-7; 14 bases fit TRBD2. With 4 bases clipped from V and 4 bases from J, the junction kept 7 bases outside the gene matches. Germline V lookup: CDR1 SGHRS, CDR2 YFSETQ. CDR3 length: 16 amino acids. CDR3 amino acids: CASSLGTSGRKYEQYF. CDR3 nucleotide sequence: TGCGCCAGCAGCCTCGGGACTAGCGGGAGAAAGTACGAGCAGTACTTC.

This clone is a singleton in its sample. V is TRBV29-1 and J is TRBJ2-7; 9 nucleotides line up with TRBD2. From germline, CDR1 is SQVTM and CDR2 ANQGSEA. The CDR3 loop spans 15 amino acids. The ends lost 6 bases at V and 0 bases at J; junction bases unmatched: 9. This chain's CDR3 is CSVSGLAVPSYEQYF. CDR3 bases: TGCAGCGTATCGGGACTAGCTGTCCCCTCCTACGAGCAGTACTTC.

The chain uses TRBV19 and TRBJ1-6; D gene uncertain. The V and J ends lost 5 bases and 5 bases respectively, with 13 bases between them. The CDR3 consists of 15 residues. The germline V gene has CDR1 LNHDA and CDR2 SQIVND (reference sequence). The CDR3, as DNA: TGTGCCAGTAGTCCACCCGGCCTAAATAATTCACCCCTCCACTTT. Protein: CASSPPGLNNSPLHF.

The chain is built from TRBV19 and TRBJ2-6, with D uncertain. V was cut by 4 bases and J by 0 bases, with 10 bases left in between. This CDR3 has 16 residues. Germline lookup yields CDR1 LNHDA and CDR2 SQIVND (reference sequence). The CDR3 sequence: CASSSPVRSGANVLTF. As DNA, the CDR3 is TGTGCCAGTAGTAGCCCAGTGCGCTCTGGGGCCAACGTCCTGACTTTC.

The chain uses TRBV7-9 and TRBJ2-7, with 8 positions matching TRBD2. The CDR3 spans 14 residues. Germline V gene sequence: CDR1 SEHNR, CDR2 FQNEAQ (reference sequence). J was trimmed by 4 bases and V by 5 bases; bases with no gene match: 7. The CDR3 sequence is CASSPGGGRYEQYF. The CDR3, as DNA: TGTGCCAGCAGCCCCGGGGGGGGGAGGTACGAGCAGTACTTC.

CDR3 amino acids: CSAPRGVEQYF. The DNA for the CDR3 is TGCAGTGCCCCCCGAGGGGTCGAGCAGTACTTC. The V call is TRBV20-1, the J call TRBJ2-5; either TRBD1 or TRBD2 may supply D (5 bases each). The DNA matches TRBJ2-7 better at its end, which makes the J call doubtful. The CDR3 has 11 amino acids. Germline values: CDR1 DFQATT, CDR2 SNEGSKA (reference sequence).